The next 30 T cell receptor beta chains were all read from a single sample in a study of regulatory T cells in long-lasting Graves disease. As to time point: newly diagnosed GD, antithyroid drugs for less than 3 months. Extracted PBMC RNA gave rise to the TCR library. TCR beta libraries were built with iRepertoire HTBI primers and Arm-PCR of CDR3 regions. Each CDR3 protein gets one entry after TCRdb re-called the multiplex PCR reads with MiXCR. In the table there are some 350,000 distinct CDR3 sequences, around 15% of which are singletons. The same sample was also studied in work on T cells in Graves' hyperthyroidism and ophthalmopathy.

The sample consisted of peripheral blood mononuclear cells (PBMCs), taken at new diagnosis, from a patient treated with antithyroid drugs. The source of these receptors is a woman between 18 and 29 years old with Graves disease.

A note on this clonotype: Being one base from a much bigger clone, this may be a read error. The rearrangement links TRBV7-2 to TRBJ2-7; TRBD2 agrees at 7 bases. CDR1 SGHTA and CDR2 FQGNSA come from the germline V gene. The length of the CDR3 is 13 residues. The junction had 4 bases not matched to a gene; V was cut back by 1 base and J by 7 bases. This chain's CDR3 is CASSLVLAGEQYF. The CDR3 nucleotides are TGTGCCAGCAGCTTAGTCTTAGCGGGTGAGCAGTACTTC.

The chain combines TRBV2 with TRBJ1-1; D not certain. The CDR3 totals 13 residues. Germline V gene sequence: CDR1 SNHLY, CDR2 FYNNEI. Trimming cost V 10 bases and J 2 bases, with 14 bases left between them. The CDR3 DNA sequence: TGTGCCACCGAAGGGCAGAAAAACACTGAAGCTTTCTTT. It codes for CATEGQKNTEAFF.

Comment on this clonotype: This could be a read error, since a much larger clone is one nucleotide away. J is TRBJ1-2 and V is TRBV2; 10 bases line up with TRBD1. CDR1 is SNHLY, CDR2 FYNNEI, per germline. This CDR3 spans 16 amino acids. The CDR3 sequence: CASSPHGTGASYGYIF. CDR3 bases: TGTGCCAGCAGTCCTCACGGGACAGGGGCATCCTATGGCTACATCTTC.

In its sample, this clonotype was seen many times. CDR3 DNA: TGTGCCAGCAGCTTCGCCGGTTATAATTCACCCCTCCACTTT. Amino acids: CASSFAGYNSPLHF. V usage is TRBV11-2 and J usage is TRBJ1-6; D unresolved. This CDR3 comprises 14 residues. V dropped 3 bases and J dropped 4 bases, with 7 bases sitting between them. CDR1 is SGHAT, CDR2 FQNNGV, per germline.

There are many counts of this clonotype. This chain joins TRBV27 and TRBJ2-2; the match to TRBD1 covers 9 bases. CDR3 length: 14 amino acids. Germline CDR1 reads MNHEY; CDR2 reads SMNVEV (reference sequence). V was pared by 4 bases and J by 4 bases, with 1 base of the junction left unmatched. The CDR3 protein is CASSWTGVTGELFF. CDR3 coding DNA: TGTGCCAGCAGTTGGACAGGGGTCACCGGGGAGCTGTTTTTT.

This clonotype turned up a few times. The genes are TRBV18 and TRBJ1-2, with 7 bases identical to TRBD1. CDR1 and CDR2 (germline): KGHSH, LQKENI. V lost 6 bases and J lost 1; bases outside the gene matches: 17. The CDR3 sequence is 18 residues long. The CDR3 is CASSRNPAGQPINYGYTF. The CDR3 DNA reads TGTGCCAGCTCTCGAAATCCAGCGGGACAGCCGATTAACTATGGCTACACCTTC. The variable domain in full, completed from reference TRBV18 and TRBJ1-2, reads NAGVMQNPRHLVRRRGQEARLRCSPMKGHSHVYWYRQLPEEGLKFMVYLQKENIIDESGMPKERFSAEFPKEGPSILRIQQVVRGDSAAYFCASSRNPAGQPINYGYTFGSGTRLTVV.

This clonotype was seen many times. This chain joins TRBV6-2 or TRBV6-3 and TRBJ2-1; 10 bases agree with TRBD2. V was clipped by 5 bases and J by 6 bases; unmatched bases: 16. In germline, CDR1 is MNHEY, CDR2 SVGEGT. This CDR3 is built from 18 residues. Here the CDR3 reads CASSAIAGGGVWGNEQFF. The CDR3 coding sequence is TGTGCCAGCAGTGCGATAGCGGGAGGAGGGGTATGGGGCAATGAGCAGTTCTTC.

This clonotype was observed a few times. The chain recombines TRBV6-2 or TRBV6-3 with TRBJ1-6; no firm D call. V lost 0 bases to trimming and J lost 9 bases, with 15 bases between them. The germline CDR1 and CDR2 sequences are MNHEY and SVGEGT. CDR3 size: 16 residues. The CDR3 DNA sequence: TGTGCCAGCAGTTACTCGAGGCAGTATAGTAGTTCACCCCTCCACTTT. Translating gives CASSYSRQYSSSPLHF.

As regards this clonotype: A far bigger clonotype differs at one base, so this is likely a read error. This sequence joins TRBV7-8 and TRBJ1-1; D is uncertain. There are 13 residues in the CDR3. Germline CDR1 reads SGHVS; CDR2 reads FQNEAQ. DNA for the CDR3: TGTGCCAGCTCCCTGAGGGTCGGCACTGAAGCTTCCTTT. Translated: CASSLRVGTEASF.

This clonotype was recorded at least ten times. V and J are TRBV30 and TRBJ2-1; D is undetermined. This CDR3 is built from 12 residues. V dropped 3 bases and J dropped 5 bases, with 8 bases sitting between them. Germline V gene lookup returns CDR1 GTSNPN and CDR2 SVGIG (reference sequence). Here the CDR3 DNA reads TGTGCCTGGAGCCCTACTCACAATGAGCAGTTCTTC. Translating it yields CAWSPTHNEQFF. The whole variable domain, filled in from reference TRBV30 and TRBJ2-1, reads SQTIHQWPATLVQPVGSPLSLECTVEGTSNPNLYWYRQAAGRGLQLLFYSVGIGQISSEVPQNLSASRPQDRQFILSSKKLLLSDSGFYLCAWSPTHNEQFFGPGTRLTVL.

This clonotype was observed at least ten times. The chain links TRBV12-3 or TRBV12-4 to TRBJ2-3; TRBD2 aligns across 7 bases. The ends lost 8 bases at V and 3 bases at J; junction bases unmatched: 11. This CDR3 is 15 amino acids long. CDR3 region: CASGVTGGLTDTQYF. For the CDR3, the DNA is TGTGCCAGCGGGGTAACGGGGGGATTGACAGATACGCAGTATTTT.

A remark on this clonotype: A single base separates this from a much larger clone, so it may be a read error. No conserved phenylalanine or tryptophan ends this CDR3, so it is likely a read error. The chain combines TRBV5-1 with TRBJ2-7; D not certain. The CDR3 is made up of 15 amino acids. Germline V gene lookup returns CDR1 SGHRS and CDR2 YFSETQ. The germline V and J ends were trimmed by 0 bases and 2 bases, with 12 bases remaining between them. The CDR3 loop is CASSLATSGPYEQYL. CDR3 sequence (DNA): TGCGCCAGCAGCTTGGCCACGTCCGGTCCCTACGAGCAGTACTTG.

V gene TRBV2 combines with J gene TRBJ2-1; 14 bases align to TRBD2. This CDR3 spans 20 amino acids. In germline, CDR1 is SNHLY, CDR2 FYNNEI. The ends lost 6 bases at V and 8 bases at J; junction bases unmatched: 21. Written as DNA, the CDR3 is TGTGCCAGCAGGCATCTTGGGTTGGGGACTAGCGGGAGACCGGTGGATGAGCAGTTCTTC. Translating it yields CASRHLGLGTSGRPVDEQFF.

The sample holds a few counts of this clonotype. At one end, the junction sequence differs from germline, possibly due to a read error. The rearrangement uses TRBV3-1 and TRBJ2-1; TRBD2 matches 11 bases. Germline lookup yields CDR1 LGHDT and CDR2 YNNKEL (reference sequence). CDR3 size: 14 residues. For the CDR3, the DNA is TGTGCCAGCAGGGTAGCGGGAGGGCATGATGAGCAGCTCTTC. Amino acid sequence: CASRVAGGHDEQLF.

Ten or more counts support this clonotype. V usage is TRBV2 and J usage is TRBJ2-2, with 7 bases identical to TRBD2. From germline, CDR1 is SNHLY and CDR2 FYNNEI. There are 16 residues in the CDR3. Unmatched junction bases numbered 4, after V lost 2 bases and J lost 1 base. The CDR3 DNA sequence: TGTGCCAGCAGTGAAATGGTAGCGGGGAACACCGGGGAGCTGTTTTTT. Residues: CASSEMVAGNTGELFF.

This clonotype was detected ten times or more. J is TRBJ2-7 and V is TRBV5-6, with 13 bases identical to TRBD2. This CDR3 spans 17 amino acids. The V gene's germline CDR1 is SGHDT and CDR2 YYEEEE. V was clipped by 0 bases and J by 2 bases; unmatched bases: 5. CDR3 DNA: TGTGCCAGCAGCTTGGTGACTAGCGGGGGGCCCACCTACGAGCAGTACTTC. Its protein product is CASSLVTSGGPTYEQYF.

The sample holds a few counts of this clonotype. The V gene is TRBV5-1, the J gene TRBJ2-1; 11 bases fit TRBD1. Germline trimming cut 4 bases from V and 6 bases from J; bases unmatched to any gene: 6. Germline V gene lookup returns CDR1 SGHRS and CDR2 YFSETQ. CDR3 length equals 15 residues. The CDR3 protein is CASSVDRGRFNEQFF. CDR3 DNA sequence: TGCGCCAGCAGCGTGGACAGGGGGCGGTTCAATGAGCAGTTCTTC.

This clonotype has a handful of counts. The V call is TRBV29-1, the J call TRBJ2-1, with 8 bases identical to TRBD2. V lost 3 bases to trimming and J lost 3 bases; unmatched junction nucleotides: 4. Looked up from germline, CDR1 is SQVTM and CDR2 is ANQGSEA. The CDR3 is 14 residues long. The CDR3: CSVDRRGVYNEQFF. As DNA, the CDR3 is TGCAGCGTTGATAGGCGGGGGGTCTACAATGAGCAGTTCTTC.

This clonotype was counted ten times or more. This chain links TRBV6-2 or TRBV6-3 with TRBJ2-7; D uncertain. Germline lookup yields CDR1 MNHEY and CDR2 SVGEGT. The CDR3 contains 15 residues. V was pared by 2 bases and J by 4 bases, with 15 bases between. CDR3 protein: CASSYGRTVQYEQYF. In DNA form, the CDR3 reads TGTGCCAGCAGTTACGGAAGGACGGTCCAATACGAGCAGTACTTC.

This clonotype appeared a few times. The chain has TRBV7-9 and TRBJ1-1; D remains ambiguous. Per the germline V gene, CDR1 is SEHNR and CDR2 is FQNEAQ (reference sequence). Trimming left V 2 bases short and J 0 bases short, with 10 bases between. The CDR3 covers 15 residues. CDR3 amino acids: CASSLPGILNTEAFF. The CDR3 DNA is TGTGCCAGCAGCTTACCGGGCATCCTGAACACTGAAGCTTTCTTT. Variable domain in full (rest from reference TRBV7-9 and TRBJ1-1): DTGVSQNPRHKITKRGQNVTFRCDPISEHNRLYWYRQTLGQGPEFLTYFQNEAQLEKSRLLSDRFSAERPKGSFSTLEIQRTEQGDSAMYLCASSLPGILNTEAFFGQGTRLTVV.

Ten or more counts support this clonotype. This rearrangement joins TRBV4-3 to TRBJ1-1; D unclear. The CDR3 extends over 13 amino acids. Between the trimmed V and J ends, which lost 3 bases and 0 bases, there was a span of 5 bases. CDR1 is LGHNA and CDR2 is YSLEER in the germline V gene. The CDR3 sequence: CASSHPLNTEAFF. DNA for the CDR3: TGCGCCAGCAGCCACCCATTGAACACTGAAGCTTTCTTT.

This clonotype was detected many times. The genes are TRBV18 and TRBJ2-7; 8 bases fit TRBD2. CDR1 KGHSH and CDR2 LQKENI come from the germline V gene. CDR3 length: 14 residues. Trimming cost V 1 base and J 5 bases; bases outside gene matches: 4. The CDR3 loop is CASSPRPGGDEQYF. The CDR3 region has the DNA TGTGCCAGCTCACCACGTCCGGGGGGGGACGAGCAGTACTTC.

This clonotype turned up a few times. The CDR3 bases are TGTGCCAGCTCACCGGTGTCCGGACAGGGAGTTTCTGGGGCCAACGTCCTGACTTTC. Amino acid sequence: CASSPVSGQGVSGANVLTF. The rearrangement uses TRBV18 and TRBJ2-6, with 8 bases lining up with TRBD1. V lost 3 bases, J lost 1 base, and 11 bases stayed unmatched. CDR1 KGHSH and CDR2 LQKENI come from the germline V gene. CDR3 length: 19 residues.

A single count supports this clonotype. An end of the junction differs from the germline gene, which may be a read error. V is TRBV3-1 and J is TRBJ1-6; a possible D gene is TRBD1 (5 bases). The CDR3 is made up of 14 amino acids. Germline V CDR1 and CDR2: LGHDT, YNNKEL (reference sequence). In DNA, the CDR3 is TGTGCGAGGAGCCGAAGGGGCTCCAATTCACCCCGCCACTTT. Amino acids: CARSRRGSNSPRHF.

This clonotype was seen a single time. A far larger clone is one nucleotide away, so this likely arose from a read error. The chain links TRBV28 to TRBJ2-1; the D gene is possibly TRBD2 (5 bases). Germline V gene lookup returns CDR1 MDHEN and CDR2 SYDVKM. Deletions cut 3 bases from V and 10 bases from J, with 16 bases between. This CDR3 region has 14 residues. CDR3 region: CASSLLTRSREQFF. The CDR3 DNA follows: TGTGCCAGCAGTTTGCTTACTAGGTCTAGAGAGCAGTTCTTC.

This clonotype was recorded a few times. This rearrangement joins TRBV4-1 to TRBJ2-3; unclear D gene. The CDR3 sequence is 15 residues long. V gave up 0 bases and J gave up 0 bases, with 7 bases separating them. CDR1 is MGHRA, CDR2 YSYEKL, per germline. The CDR3: CASSQDPASTDTQYF. The CDR3 bases are TGCGCCAGCAGCCAAGATCCGGCTAGCACAGATACGCAGTATTTT.

The table lists this clonotype with many counts. A junction end diverges from the germline sequence, so it may reflect a read error. The chain recombines TRBV3-1 with TRBJ1-1, with TRBD1 as a possible D gene (6 bases). CDR1 is LGHDT, CDR2 YNNKEL, per germline (reference sequence). The CDR3 contains 13 residues. In nucleotides, the CDR3 is TGTACCAGCAGCCAATTGCAGGGGTCTGAAGCTTTCTTT. Residues: CTSSQLQGSEAFF.

This clonotype was picked up many times. V is TRBV18 and J is TRBJ2-2, with D unclear. V dropped 3 bases and J dropped 6 bases, with 11 bases sitting between them. Looked up from germline, CDR1 is KGHSH and CDR2 is LQKENI. CDR3 length: 14 amino acids. The CDR3 bases are TGTGCCAGCTCACCTCTTGTAGGAGCCGGGGAGCTGTTTTTT. This translates into CASSPLVGAGELFF.

This clonotype was observed a handful of times. This chain links TRBV5-5 with TRBJ2-7; D remains unclear. Germline loops: CDR1 SGHKS, CDR2 YYEKEE (reference sequence). Trimming pared 3 bases from V and 5 bases from J, leaving 15 bases between. CDR3 length: 14 amino acids. Written as DNA, the CDR3 is TGTGCCAGCAGCTCCGGACCGTTCCGAGACGAGCAGTACTTC. Translated: CASSSGPFRDEQYF.

This clonotype was recorded many times. V is TRBV7-8 and J is TRBJ1-6, with no clear D. Trimming removed 8 bases from V and 7 bases from J, with 12 bases in between. CDR3 length: 13 residues. Germline-derived CDR1 and CDR2 are SGHVS and FQNEAQ. The CDR3 sequence is CASDWVPNSPLHF. The CDR3 DNA sequence: TGTGCCAGCGACTGGGTCCCAAATTCACCCCTCCACTTT.